These 16 T cell receptor beta chains originate from one sample sequenced in a study of cytomegalovirus exposure and HLA in healthy donors. 13 Jbeta primers and 60 Vbeta primers were used for the PCR. The data were produced by immunoSEQ multiplex PCR, yet TCRdb's version contains in-frame clones alone and is incomplete. The sample holds 90,000 to 150,000 clones, 74% seen once. The sequenced sample was PBMCs. These receptors came from a human donor in good health.

A single count supports this clone. The chain has TRBV19 and TRBJ1-1, with D unclear. The CDR3 extends over 14 amino acids. Germline V gene data show CDR1 as LNHDA and CDR2 as SQIVND (reference sequence). Deletions cut 0 bases from V and 4 bases from J, with 9 bases between. Here the CDR3 DNA reads TGTGCCAGTAGTATAGACGCAGATGGCACTGAAGCTTTCTTT. It yields the protein CASSIDADGTEAFF.

The V call is TRBV6-5, the J call TRBJ2-1, with 9 bases fitting TRBD1. Trimming cost V 6 bases and J 6 bases; bases outside gene matches: 6. This CDR3 has 14 amino acids. Per the germline V gene, CDR1 is MNHEY and CDR2 is SVGAGI. The CDR3 DNA sequence: TGTGCCAGCAGACGGGACAGGGACCGCAATGAGCAGTTCTTC. Encoded protein: CASRRDRDRNEQFF.

This clone was counted between two and nine times. V usage is TRBV5-1 and J usage is TRBJ2-5; 12 bases match TRBD2. From germline, CDR1 is SGHRS and CDR2 YFSETQ. V lost 5 bases to trimming and J lost 5 bases; unmatched junction nucleotides: 10. The CDR3 consists of 16 residues. The CDR3: CASRRPSGGADETQYF. CDR3 nucleotides: TGCGCCAGCAGACGTCCTAGCGGGGGGGCCGATGAGACCCAGTACTTC.

This chain links TRBV27 with TRBJ2-7; 9 bases fit TRBD2. Trimming removed 5 bases from V and 5 bases from J; junction bases left unmatched: 10. Germline CDR1 and CDR2: MNHEY and SMNVEV (reference sequence). CDR3 length equals 15 residues. CDR3 residues: CASSRGAGGINEQYF. For the CDR3, the DNA is TGTGCCAGCAGTCGTGGGGCGGGAGGGATCAACGAGCAGTACTTC.

The chain joins TRBV18 to TRBJ1-6; 7 nucleotides align to TRBD1. Germline CDR1 and CDR2: KGHSH and LQKENI. The CDR3 totals 15 residues. The V and J ends lost 3 bases and 8 bases, in that order; junction bases with no gene match: 7. This chain's CDR3 is CASSPLGTADSPLHF. Written as DNA, the CDR3 is TGTGCCAGCTCACCTCTCGGGACAGCCGATTCACCCCTCCACTTT.

This clone has just a few counts. The chain links TRBV7-9 to TRBJ1-1, with TRBD1 matching over 9 bases. The CDR3 spans 11 residues. Unmatched junction bases numbered 5, after V lost 6 bases and J lost 12 bases. The germline V gene encodes CDR1 SEHNR and CDR2 FQNEAQ (reference sequence). CDR3 sequence (DNA): TGTGCCAGCAGTTATGGACAGGGGACTTTCTTT. It is translated as CASSYGQGTFF.

This sequence joins TRBV5-1 and TRBJ1-1; a weak D match, TRBD1 (5 bases). The CDR3 contains 12 residues. V was shortened by 1 base and J by 11 bases, with 12 bases between the two germline ends. Germline loops: CDR1 SGHRS, CDR2 YFSETQ. CDR3 nucleotides: TGCGCCAGCAGCTTGCCGTCAGGGCCGGCTTTCTTT. This sequence encodes CASSLPSGPAFF. Together with reference TRBV5-1 and TRBJ1-1, the CDR3 gives the full variable domain: KAGVTQTPRYLIKTRGQQVTLSCSPISGHRSVSWYQQTPGQGLQFLFEYFSETQRNKGNFPGRFSGRQFSNSRSEMNVSTLELGDSALYLCASSLPSGPAFFGQGTRLTVV.

This clone has just a few counts. J is TRBJ1-6 and V is TRBV5-1, with D possibly being TRBD1 (5 bases). The CDR3 contains 15 residues. Per the germline V gene, CDR1 is SGHRS and CDR2 is YFSETQ. Trimming removed 4 bases at V and 9 bases at J, with 17 bases between. CDR3 coding DNA: TGCGCCAGCAGCCCGCAGACAGAGCTCGGTTCACCCCTCCACTTT. This codes for CASSPQTELGSPLHF.

This clone appeared a single time. Sequence at one end of the junction differs from germline and may be a read error. V usage is TRBV7-9 and J usage is TRBJ2-5; possible D gene TRBD1, 6 bases. Per germline, CDR1 SEHNR and CDR2 FQNEAQ (reference sequence). The CDR3 loop spans 16 amino acids. In DNA, the CDR3 is TGTTCCAGCAGCCCCCGGGACACCCTAGGGTCAGAGACCCAGTACTTC. The encoded protein is CSSSPRDTLGSETQYF.

The rearrangement uses TRBV5-8 and TRBJ2-5, with 15 bases lining up with TRBD2. The CDR3 spans 18 residues. Germline trimming cut 5 bases from V and 5 bases from J; bases unmatched to any gene: 13. From germline, CDR1 is SGHTS and CDR2 YDEGEE. CDR3 residues: CASSPGGLAGGPQETQYF. In nucleotides, the CDR3 is TGTGCCAGCAGTCCTGGCGGACTAGCGGGAGGGCCGCAGGAGACCCAGTACTTC.

The chain recombines TRBV6-5 with TRBJ1-5, with 8 nucleotides matching TRBD1. After removal of 6 bases from V and 8 bases from J, the junction contained 9 bases not matched to a gene. This CDR3 is 14 amino acids long. Germline V lookup: CDR1 MNHEY, CDR2 SVGAGI. The CDR3 reads CASRPTGGREPQHF. In nucleotides, the CDR3 is TGTGCCAGCAGGCCCACAGGGGGAAGGGAGCCCCAGCATTTT.

This rearrangement joins TRBV28 to TRBJ1-2; no clear D. The CDR3 runs to 12 residues. Germline V gene data show CDR1 as MDHEN and CDR2 as SYDVKM. Deletions cut 4 bases from V and 4 bases from J, with 7 bases between. In DNA, the CDR3 is TGTGCCAGCAGTTCTAGACCCTATGGCTACACCTTC. This translates into CASSSRPYGYTF.

The rearrangement uses TRBV5-1 and TRBJ1-1, with 8 bases identical to TRBD1. Germline-derived CDR1 and CDR2 are SGHRS and YFSETQ. The CDR3 is 15 amino acids. J lost 2 bases, V lost 7 bases, and 10 bases had no gene match. The CDR3: CASLLGRGRNTEAFF. Here the CDR3 DNA reads TGCGCCAGCCTCCTCGGCAGGGGGCGAAACACTGAAGCTTTCTTT.

V is TRBV6-1 and J is TRBJ1-4; D may be TRBD1 (6 bases). V lost 4 bases, J lost 8 bases, and 11 bases lay in between. The CDR3 contains 13 residues. Germline CDR1 is MNHNS and CDR2 is SASEGT. CDR3 protein: CASSAARGEKLFF. CDR3 coding DNA: TGTGCCAGCAGTGCGGCTAGGGGGGAAAAACTGTTTTTT.

The rearrangement joins TRBV7-9 to TRBJ2-6; D is possibly TRBD1 (5 bases). CDR1 is SEHNR, CDR2 FQNEAQ, per germline (reference sequence). V lost 5 bases, J lost 2 bases, and 16 bases lay in between. This CDR3 comprises 17 residues. Here the CDR3 DNA reads TGTGCCAGCAGCCCTCCCAGGGCAGCAACTGGGGCCAACGTCCTGACTTTC. Protein product: CASSPPRAATGANVLTF.

The chain joins TRBV29-1 to TRBJ2-3, with D tentatively TRBD2 (5 bases). Germline loops: CDR1 SQVTM, CDR2 ANQGSEA. V shed 4 bases and J shed 6 bases, with 14 bases lying between them. This CDR3 spans 13 amino acids. CDR3 DNA: TGCAGCGTTGTGGGTCAGACTATGGATACGCAGTATTTT. Amino acid sequence: CSVVGQTMDTQYF.